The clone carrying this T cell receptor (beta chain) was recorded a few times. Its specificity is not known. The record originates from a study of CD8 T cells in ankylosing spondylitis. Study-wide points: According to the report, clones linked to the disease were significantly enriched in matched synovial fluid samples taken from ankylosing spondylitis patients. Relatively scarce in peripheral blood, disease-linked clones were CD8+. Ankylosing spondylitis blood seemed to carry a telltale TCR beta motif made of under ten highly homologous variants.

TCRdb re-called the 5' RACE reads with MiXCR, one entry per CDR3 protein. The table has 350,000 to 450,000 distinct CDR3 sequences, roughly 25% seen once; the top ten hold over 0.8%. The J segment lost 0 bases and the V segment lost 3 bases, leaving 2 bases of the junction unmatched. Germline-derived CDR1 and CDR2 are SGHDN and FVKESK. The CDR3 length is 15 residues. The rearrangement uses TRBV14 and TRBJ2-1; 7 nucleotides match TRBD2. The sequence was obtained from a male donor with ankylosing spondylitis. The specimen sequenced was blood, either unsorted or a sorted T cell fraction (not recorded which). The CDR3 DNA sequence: TGTGCCAGCAGCCACGGCGGGAGCTCCTACAATGAGCAGTTCTTC. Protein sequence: CASSHGGSSYNEQFF.